The 7 T cell receptor beta chains in this list originate from one sample, sequenced in a study of Graves' ophthalmopathy and Graves' hyperthyroidism. The TCR beta CDR3 regions underwent amplification from RNA transcripts. Investigators did first-round RT-PCR with HTBI primers, then second-round multiplex PCR. MiXCR, run by TCRdb on the multiplex PCR reads, gives a single entry per CDR3 protein. The sample lists around 1,000,000 distinct CDR3 sequences, 36% occurring once. The source material was peripheral blood or thyroid tissue (not recorded which). These receptors were taken from an adult man with Graves' hyperthyroidism.

The rearrangement joins TRBV20-1 to TRBJ1-1; TRBD1 is a possible D gene (5 bases). The CDR3 is 12 residues long. Trimming pared 3 bases from V and 11 bases from J, leaving 16 bases between. Germline CDR1 and CDR2: DFQATT and SNEGSKA (reference sequence). This chain's CDR3 is CSASRGGLAAFF. CDR3 bases: TGCAGTGCTAGTCGGGGGGGTCTGGCGGCTTTCTTT.

There are many counts of this clonotype. V usage is TRBV20-1 and J usage is TRBJ2-7, with TRBD2 matching 7 bases. V gave up 0 bases and J gave up 0 bases; unmatched junction bases: 5. The CDR3 runs 15 residues. Per the germline V gene, CDR1 is DFQATT and CDR2 is SNEGSKA (reference sequence). CDR3 DNA: TGCAGTGCTAGAGAGGTTGCGGGAGACTCCTACGAGCAGTACTTC. Its translation is CSAREVAGDSYEQYF.

A remark on this clonotype: A read error may produce the germline difference seen at one junction end. CDR3 sequence: CASSEGVGGFGNQPQHF. The CDR3 nucleotides read TGTGCCAGCAGTGAAGGAGTGGGGGGCTTCGGCAATCAGCCCCAGCATTTT. This sequence joins TRBV10-3 and TRBJ1-5; perhaps TRBD1 as D (6 bases). The CDR3 length is 17 residues. Per the germline V gene, CDR1 is ENHRY and CDR2 is SYGVKD.

The rearrangement uses TRBV3-1 and TRBJ1-2; D not certain. Germline V lookup: CDR1 LGHDT, CDR2 YNNKEL (reference sequence). The V end was cut by 1 base, the J end by 3 bases, with 9 bases between. CDR3 size: 14 residues. The CDR3 DNA follows: TGTGCCAGCAGCCAAGGGGCGAGTTACTATGGCTACACCTTC. It is translated as CASSQGASYYGYTF.

This chain uses TRBV29-1 with TRBJ1-1, with TRBD1 as a possible D gene (6 bases). The CDR3 has 15 amino acids. V was clipped by 3 bases and J by 8 bases, with 22 bases between them. CDR1 is SQVTM and CDR2 is ANQGSEA in the germline V gene. The CDR3 DNA is TGCAGCGTTGAGTTGGCGGGGGGCCCCGCGAGGGAAGCTTTCTTT. Protein sequence: CSVELAGGPAREAFF.

This chain links TRBV7-9 with TRBJ2-1; 11 positions match TRBD2. Looked up from germline, CDR1 is SEHNR and CDR2 is FQNEAQ (reference sequence). J was trimmed by 4 bases and V by 5 bases; bases with no gene match: 10. The CDR3 has 17 residues. The CDR3 sequence: CASSQVVLAGGYNEQFF. CDR3 nucleotides: TGTGCCAGCAGCCAAGTGGTGTTAGCGGGAGGGTACAATGAGCAGTTCTTC.

This sequence joins TRBV4-1 and TRBJ2-2, with TRBD2 matching over 8 bases. In germline, CDR1 is MGHRA, CDR2 YSYEKL. Trimming at V came to 0 bases and at J to 5 bases, leaving 2 bases not matched to a gene. The CDR3 sequence is 15 residues long. CDR3 loop: CASSQEGLVTGELFF. The CDR3 DNA reads as TGCGCCAGCAGCCAAGAGGGACTAGTGACCGGGGAGCTGTTTTTT.